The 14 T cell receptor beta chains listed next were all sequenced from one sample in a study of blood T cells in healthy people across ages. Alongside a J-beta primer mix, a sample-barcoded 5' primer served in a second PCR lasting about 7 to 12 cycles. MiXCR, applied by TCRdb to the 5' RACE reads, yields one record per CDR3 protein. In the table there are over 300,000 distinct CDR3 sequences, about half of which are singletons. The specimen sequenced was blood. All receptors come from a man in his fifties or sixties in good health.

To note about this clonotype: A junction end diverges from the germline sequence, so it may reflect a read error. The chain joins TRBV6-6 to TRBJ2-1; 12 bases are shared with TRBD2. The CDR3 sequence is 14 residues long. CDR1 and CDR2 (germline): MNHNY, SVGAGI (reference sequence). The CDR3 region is CASGTSGRYNGQFF. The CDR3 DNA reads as TGTGCCAGCGGCACTAGCGGGAGGTACAATGGGCAGTTCTTC.

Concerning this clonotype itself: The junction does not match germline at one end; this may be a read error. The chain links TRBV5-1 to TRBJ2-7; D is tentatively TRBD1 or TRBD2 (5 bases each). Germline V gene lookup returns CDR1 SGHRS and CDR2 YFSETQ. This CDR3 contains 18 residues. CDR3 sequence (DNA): TGCGCCAGCAGCCCAAGAGCCGGGACGGAGAGGAGCTCCTACGAGCGGTACTTC. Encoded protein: CASSPRAGTERSSYERYF.

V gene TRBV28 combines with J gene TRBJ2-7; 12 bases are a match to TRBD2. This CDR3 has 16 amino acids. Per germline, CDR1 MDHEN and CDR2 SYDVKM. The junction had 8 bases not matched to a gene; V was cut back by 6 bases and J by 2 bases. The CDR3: CASSEPASGRAYEQYF. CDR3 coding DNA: TGTGCCAGCAGCGAACCTGCTAGCGGGAGGGCCTACGAGCAGTACTTC.

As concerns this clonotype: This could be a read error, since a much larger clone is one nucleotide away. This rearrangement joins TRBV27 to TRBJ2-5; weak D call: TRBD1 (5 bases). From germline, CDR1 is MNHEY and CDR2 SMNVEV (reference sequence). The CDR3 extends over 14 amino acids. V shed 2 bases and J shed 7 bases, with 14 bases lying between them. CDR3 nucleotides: TGTGCCAGCAGTTTAGTGGCGGCCCAGGGGACCCAGTACTTC. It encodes CASSLVAAQGTQYF.

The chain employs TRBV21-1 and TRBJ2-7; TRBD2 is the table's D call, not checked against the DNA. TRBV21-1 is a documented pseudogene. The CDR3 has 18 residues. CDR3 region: CASSTKRLSTSGTYEQYF. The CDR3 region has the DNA TGTGCCAGCAGCACAAAGAGATTGTCGACTAGCGGAACCTACGAGCAGTACTTC.

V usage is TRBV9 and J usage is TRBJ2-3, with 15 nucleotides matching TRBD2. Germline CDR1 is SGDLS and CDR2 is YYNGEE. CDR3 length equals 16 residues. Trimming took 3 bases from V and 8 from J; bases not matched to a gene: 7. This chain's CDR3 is CASSGQPGLAGGTQYF. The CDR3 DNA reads TGTGCCAGCAGCGGTCAACCGGGACTAGCGGGAGGTACGCAGTATTTT.

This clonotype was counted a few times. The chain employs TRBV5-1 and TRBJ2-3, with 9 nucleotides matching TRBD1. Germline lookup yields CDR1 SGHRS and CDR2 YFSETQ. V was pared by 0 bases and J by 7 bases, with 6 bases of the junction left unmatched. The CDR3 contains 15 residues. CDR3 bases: TGCGCCAGCAGCTTGGTTTCACAGGGGGCGAATACGCAGTATTTT. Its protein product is CASSLVSQGANTQYF.

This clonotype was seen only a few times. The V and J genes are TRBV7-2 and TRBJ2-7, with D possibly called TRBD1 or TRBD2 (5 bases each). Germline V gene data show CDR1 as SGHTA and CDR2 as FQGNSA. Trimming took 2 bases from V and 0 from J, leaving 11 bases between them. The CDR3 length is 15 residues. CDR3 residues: CASSLTPGTSYEQYF. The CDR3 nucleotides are TGTGCCAGCAGCTTAACACCAGGGACCTCCTACGAGCAGTACTTC.

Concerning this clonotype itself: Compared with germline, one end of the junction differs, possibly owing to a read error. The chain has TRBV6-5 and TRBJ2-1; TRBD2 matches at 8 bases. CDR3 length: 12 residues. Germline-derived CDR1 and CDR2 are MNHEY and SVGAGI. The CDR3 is CANSYGRGVQFF. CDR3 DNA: TGTGCCAACAGTTACGGGCGGGGGGTGCAGTTCTTC.

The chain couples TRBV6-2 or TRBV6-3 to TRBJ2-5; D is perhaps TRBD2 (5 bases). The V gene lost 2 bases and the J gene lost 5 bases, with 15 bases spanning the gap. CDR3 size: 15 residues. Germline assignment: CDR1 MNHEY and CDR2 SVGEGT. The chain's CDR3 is CASSYGQHRGETQYF. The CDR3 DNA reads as TGTGCCAGCAGTTACGGCCAGCATCGAGGGGAGACCCAGTACTTC.

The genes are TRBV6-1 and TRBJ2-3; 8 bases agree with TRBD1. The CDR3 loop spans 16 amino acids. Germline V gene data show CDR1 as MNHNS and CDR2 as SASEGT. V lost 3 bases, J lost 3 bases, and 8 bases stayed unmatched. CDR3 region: CASSERRTGTTDTQYF. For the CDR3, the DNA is TGTGCCAGCAGTGAGCGCCGGACAGGGACGACAGATACGCAGTATTTT.

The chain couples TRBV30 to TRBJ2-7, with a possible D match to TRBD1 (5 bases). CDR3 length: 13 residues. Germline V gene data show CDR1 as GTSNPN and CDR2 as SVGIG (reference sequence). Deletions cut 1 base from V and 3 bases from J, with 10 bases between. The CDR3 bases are TGTGCCTGGAGTGCGCAGGGTGGCTACGAGCAGTACTTC. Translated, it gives CAWSAQGGYEQYF. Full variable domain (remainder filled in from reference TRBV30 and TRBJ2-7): SQTIHQWPATLVQPVGSPLSLECTVEGTSNPNLYWYRQAAGRGLQLLFYSVGIGQISSEVPQNLSASRPQDRQFILSSKKLLLSDSGFYLCAWSAQGGYEQYFGPGTRLTVT.

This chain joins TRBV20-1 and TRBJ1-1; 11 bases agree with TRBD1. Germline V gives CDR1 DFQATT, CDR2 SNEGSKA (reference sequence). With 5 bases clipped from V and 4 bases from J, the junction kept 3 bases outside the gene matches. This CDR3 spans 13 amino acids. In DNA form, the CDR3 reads TGCAGTGCTCCCGGGACAGGGGGCACTGAAGCTTTCTTT. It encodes CSAPGTGGTEAFF.

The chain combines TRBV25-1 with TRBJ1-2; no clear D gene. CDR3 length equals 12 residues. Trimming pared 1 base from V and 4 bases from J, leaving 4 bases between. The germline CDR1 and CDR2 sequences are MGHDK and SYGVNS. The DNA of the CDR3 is TGTGCCAGCAGTGAATTAGGCTATGGCTACACCTTC. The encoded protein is CASSELGYGYTF.